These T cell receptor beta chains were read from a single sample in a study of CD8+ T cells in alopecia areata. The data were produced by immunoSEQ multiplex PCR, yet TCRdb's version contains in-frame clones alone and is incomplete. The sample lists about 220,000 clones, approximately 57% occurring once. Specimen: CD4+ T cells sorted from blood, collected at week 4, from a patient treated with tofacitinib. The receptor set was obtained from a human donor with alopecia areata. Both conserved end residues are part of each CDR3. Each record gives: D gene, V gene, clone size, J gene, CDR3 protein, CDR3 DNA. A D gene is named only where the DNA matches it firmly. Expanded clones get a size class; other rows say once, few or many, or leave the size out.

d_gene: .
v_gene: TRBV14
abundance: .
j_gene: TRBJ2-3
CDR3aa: CASSQLVGAADTQYF
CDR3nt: TGTGCCAGCAGCCAACTCGTTGGAGCGGCAGATACGCAGTATTTT

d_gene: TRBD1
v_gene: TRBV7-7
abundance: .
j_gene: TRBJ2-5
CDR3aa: CASSRLGTGGETQYF
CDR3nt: TGTGCCAGCAGCCGACTCGGGACAGGGGGAGAGACCCAGTACTTC

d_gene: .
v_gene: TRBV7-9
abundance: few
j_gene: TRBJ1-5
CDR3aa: CASSPDRDQPQHF
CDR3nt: TGTGCCAGCAGCCCCGACAGAGATCAGCCCCAGCATTTT

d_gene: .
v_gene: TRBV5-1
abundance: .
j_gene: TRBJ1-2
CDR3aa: CASSSTGRFNYGYTF
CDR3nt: TGCGCCAGCAGCTCGACGGGACGGTTCAACTATGGCTACACCTTC

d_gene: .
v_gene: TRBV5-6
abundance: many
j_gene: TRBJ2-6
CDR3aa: CASSPGGSGANVLTF
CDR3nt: TGTGCCAGCAGCCCCGGGGGCTCTGGGGCCAACGTCCTGACTTTC

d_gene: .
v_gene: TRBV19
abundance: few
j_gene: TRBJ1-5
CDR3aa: CASSILGQPQHF
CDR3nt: TGTGCCAGTAGTATACTAGGACAGCCCCAGCATTTT

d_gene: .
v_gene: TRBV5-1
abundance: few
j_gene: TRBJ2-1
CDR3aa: CASSRDTNEQFF
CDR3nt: TGCGCCAGCAGCCGTGACACCAATGAGCAGTTCTTC

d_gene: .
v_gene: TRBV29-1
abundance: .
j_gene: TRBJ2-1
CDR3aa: CSVDGDRINEQFF
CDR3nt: TGCAGCGTTGACGGAGACAGGATCAATGAGCAGTTCTTC

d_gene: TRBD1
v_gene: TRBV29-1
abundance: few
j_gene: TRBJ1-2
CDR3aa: CSAAGQSFYGYTF
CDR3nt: TGCAGCGCAGCGGGACAGAGTTTCTATGGCTACACCTTC

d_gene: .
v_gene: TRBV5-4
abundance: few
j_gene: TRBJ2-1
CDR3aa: CASRTEKASASYNEQFF
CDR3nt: TGTGCCAGCAGGACGGAAAAGGCTAGCGCCTCCTACAATGAGCAGTTCTTC

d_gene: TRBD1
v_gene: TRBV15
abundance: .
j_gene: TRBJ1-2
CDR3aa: CATSSLQGSGYTF
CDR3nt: TGTGCCACCAGCAGTTTACAGGGGTCTGGCTACACCTTC

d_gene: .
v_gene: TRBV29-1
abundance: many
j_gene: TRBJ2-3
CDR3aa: CSVGEDTQYF
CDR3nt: TGCAGCGTTGGAGAAGATACGCAGTATTTT

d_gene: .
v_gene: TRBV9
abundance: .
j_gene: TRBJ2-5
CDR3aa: CASSVGGEYQETQYF
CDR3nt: TGTGCCAGCAGCGTAGGGGGCGAGTACCAAGAGACCCAGTACTTC

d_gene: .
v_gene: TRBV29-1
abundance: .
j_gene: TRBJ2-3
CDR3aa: CSVGILARDTQYF
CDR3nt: TGCAGCGTTGGTATACTAGCTCGTGATACGCAGTATTTT

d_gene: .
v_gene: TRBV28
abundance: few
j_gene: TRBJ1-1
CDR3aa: CASSLWNDQAFF
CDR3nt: TGTGCCAGCAGTTTATGGAACGACCAAGCTTTCTTT

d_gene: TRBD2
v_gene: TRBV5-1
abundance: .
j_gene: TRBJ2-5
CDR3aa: CASSSSGGALETQYF
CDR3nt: TGCGCCAGCAGCTCTAGCGGGGGGGCCTTAGAGACCCAGTACTTC

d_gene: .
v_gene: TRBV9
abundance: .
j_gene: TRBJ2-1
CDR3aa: CASSRSGGRDEQFF
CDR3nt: TGTGCCAGCAGCCGCAGTGGGGGCCGGGATGAGCAGTTCTTC

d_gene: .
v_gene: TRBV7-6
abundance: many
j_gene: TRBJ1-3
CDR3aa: CASSLGQNIISGNTIYF
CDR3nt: TGTGCCAGCAGCCTGGGGCAGAACATAATATCTGGAAACACCATATATTTT

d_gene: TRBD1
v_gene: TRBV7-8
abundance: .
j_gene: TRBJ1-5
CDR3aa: CASSLDRKRRGLNQPQHF
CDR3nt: TGTGCCAGCAGCTTGGACAGAAAGAGAAGGGGGCTAAATCAGCCCCAGCATTTT

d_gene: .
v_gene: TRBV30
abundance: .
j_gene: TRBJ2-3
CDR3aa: CAWSRGFSSTDTQYF
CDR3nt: TGTGCCTGGAGTAGGGGCTTTTCTAGCACAGATACGCAGTATTTT

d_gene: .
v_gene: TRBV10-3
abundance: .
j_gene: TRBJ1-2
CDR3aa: CAISTQDSVSYGYTF
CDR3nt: TGTGCCATCAGTACCCAGGACAGTGTCTCCTATGGCTACACCTTC

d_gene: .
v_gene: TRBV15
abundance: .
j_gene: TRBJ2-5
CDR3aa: CATSRDRAQETQYF
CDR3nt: TGTGCCACCAGCAGAGACAGGGCGCAAGAGACCCAGTACTTC

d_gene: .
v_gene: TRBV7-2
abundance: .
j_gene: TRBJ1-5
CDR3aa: CASSLVLKGDQPQHF
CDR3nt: TGTGCCAGCAGCTTAGTACTTAAGGGGGATCAGCCCCAGCATTTT

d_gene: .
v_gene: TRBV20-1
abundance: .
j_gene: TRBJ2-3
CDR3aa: CSARTDTQYF
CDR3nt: TGCAGTGCTAGAACAGATACGCAGTATTTT

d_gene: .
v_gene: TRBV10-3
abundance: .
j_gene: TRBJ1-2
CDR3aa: CAISADWQIYGYTF
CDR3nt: TGTGCCATCAGTGCAGATTGGCAGATCTATGGCTACACCTTC

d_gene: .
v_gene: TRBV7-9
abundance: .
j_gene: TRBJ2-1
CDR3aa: CASSSPGLQDEQFF
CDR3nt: TGTGCCAGCAGCTCGCCGGGACTCCAAGATGAGCAGTTCTTC

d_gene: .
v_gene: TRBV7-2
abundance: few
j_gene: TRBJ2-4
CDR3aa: CASSLRAGSGDIQYF
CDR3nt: TGTGCCAGCAGCTTAAGGGCGGGTTCCGGGGACATTCAGTACTTC

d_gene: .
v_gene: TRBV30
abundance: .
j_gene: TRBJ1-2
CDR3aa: CARRADNYGYTF
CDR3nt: TGTGCCCGTAGAGCAGACAACTATGGCTACACCTTC

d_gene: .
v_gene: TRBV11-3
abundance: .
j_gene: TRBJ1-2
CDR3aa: CASSLKPGNYGYTF
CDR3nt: TGTGCCAGCAGCTTAAAGCCGGGCAACTATGGCTACACCTTC

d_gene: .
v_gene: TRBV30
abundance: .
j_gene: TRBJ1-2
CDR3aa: CAWTRVSGSEGYTF
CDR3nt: TGTGCCTGGACAAGGGTCTCAGGGAGTGAAGGCTACACCTTC

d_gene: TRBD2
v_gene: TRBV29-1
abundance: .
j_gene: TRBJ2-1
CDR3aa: CSVGDLAGGANEQFF
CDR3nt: TGCAGCGTTGGGGATTTAGCGGGCGGGGCCAATGAGCAGTTCTTC

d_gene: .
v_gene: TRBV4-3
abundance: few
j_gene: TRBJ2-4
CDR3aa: CASSQDRTVAKNIQYF
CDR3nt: TGCGCCAGCAGCCAAGATCGAACAGTAGCCAAAAACATTCAGTACTTC

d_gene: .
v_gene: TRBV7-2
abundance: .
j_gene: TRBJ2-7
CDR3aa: CASSLRIGGYEQYF
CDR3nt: TGTGCCAGCAGCCTTCGTATTGGGGGTTACGAGCAGTACTTC

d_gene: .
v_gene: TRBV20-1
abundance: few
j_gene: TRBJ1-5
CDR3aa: CSVGNQPQHF
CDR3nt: TGCAGTGTCGGCAATCAGCCCCAGCATTTT

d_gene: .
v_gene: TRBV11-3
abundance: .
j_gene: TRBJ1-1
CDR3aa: CASSLGWTGTEAFF
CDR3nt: TGTGCCAGCAGCTTAGGCTGGACGGGCACTGAAGCTTTCTTT

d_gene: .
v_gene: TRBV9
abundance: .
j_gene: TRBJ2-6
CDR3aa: CASSAQTKDTGTGANVLTF
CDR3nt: TGTGCCAGCAGCGCTCAAACCAAAGATACAGGGACTGGGGCCAACGTCCTGACTTTC

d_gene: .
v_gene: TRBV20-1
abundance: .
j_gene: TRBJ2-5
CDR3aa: CSANQETQYF
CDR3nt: TGCAGTGCTAACCAAGAGACCCAGTACTTC

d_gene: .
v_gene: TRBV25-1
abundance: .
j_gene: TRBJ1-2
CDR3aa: CASSGVPGDYGYTF
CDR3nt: TGTGCCAGCAGTGGGGTGCCAGGTGACTATGGCTACACCTTC

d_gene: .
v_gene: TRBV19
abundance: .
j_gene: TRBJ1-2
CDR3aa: CASFRSYGYTF
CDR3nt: TGTGCCAGTTTCAGAAGCTATGGCTACACCTTC

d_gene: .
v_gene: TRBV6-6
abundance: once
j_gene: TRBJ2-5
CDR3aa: CASSYSNEARETQYF
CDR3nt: TGTGCCAGCAGTTACTCGAACGAAGCCAGGGAGACCCAGTACTTC

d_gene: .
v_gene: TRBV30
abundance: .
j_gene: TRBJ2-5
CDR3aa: CAWSRLRGQQTQYF
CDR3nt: TGTGCCTGGAGTAGGCTCCGCGGCCAGCAGACCCAGTACTTC

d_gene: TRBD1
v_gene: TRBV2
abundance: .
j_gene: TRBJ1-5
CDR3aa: CASSVTMTGANQPQHF
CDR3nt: TGTGCCAGCAGTGTCACGATGACAGGGGCAAATCAGCCCCAGCATTTT

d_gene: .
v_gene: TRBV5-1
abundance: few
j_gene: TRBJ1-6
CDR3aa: CASSLTGTTNNSPLHF
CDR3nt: TGCGCCAGCAGCCTGACCGGGACAACCAATAATTCACCCCTCCACTTT

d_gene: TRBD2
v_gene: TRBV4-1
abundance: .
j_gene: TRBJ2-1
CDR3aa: CASSQEDRGGFYNEQFF
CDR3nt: TGCGCCAGCAGCCAAGAGGATCGCGGGGGGTTCTACAATGAGCAGTTCTTC

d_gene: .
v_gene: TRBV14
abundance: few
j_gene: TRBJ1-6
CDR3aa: CASSQDLPGSYNSPLHF
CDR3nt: TGTGCCAGCAGCCAGGACCTACCGGGCTCCTATAATTCACCCCTCCACTTT

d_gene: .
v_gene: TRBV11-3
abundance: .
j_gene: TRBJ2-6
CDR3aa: CASSWGLAGPHSGANVLTF
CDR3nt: TGTGCCAGCAGCTGGGGGTTGGCAGGGCCCCACTCTGGGGCCAACGTCCTGACTTTC